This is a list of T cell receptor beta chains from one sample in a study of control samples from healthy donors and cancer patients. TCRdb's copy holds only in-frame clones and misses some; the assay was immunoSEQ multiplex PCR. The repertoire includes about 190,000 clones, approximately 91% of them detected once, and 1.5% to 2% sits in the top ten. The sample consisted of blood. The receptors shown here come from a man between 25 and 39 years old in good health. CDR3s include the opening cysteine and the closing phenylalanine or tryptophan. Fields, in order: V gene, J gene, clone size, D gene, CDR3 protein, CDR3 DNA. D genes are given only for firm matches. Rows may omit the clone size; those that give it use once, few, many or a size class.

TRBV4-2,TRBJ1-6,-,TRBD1,CASSQGLETGEGSPLHF,TGTGCCAGCAGCCAAGGCCTTGAAACAGGGGAGGGGTCACCCCTCCACTTT
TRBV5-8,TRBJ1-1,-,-,CASSLFQKDKKAFF,TGTGCCAGCAGCTTGTTTCAGAAGGATAAAAAAGCTTTCTTT
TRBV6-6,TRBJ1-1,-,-,CASSHKRDGTEAFF,TGTGCCAGCAGCCACAAGCGGGATGGCACTGAAGCTTTCTTT
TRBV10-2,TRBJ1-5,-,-,CASSLAGGSNQPQHF,TGCGCCAGCAGTTTGGCGGGAGGAAGCAATCAGCCCCAGCATTTT
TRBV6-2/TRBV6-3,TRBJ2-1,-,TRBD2,CASTPGGGYNEQFF,TGTGCCAGCACCCCGGGGGGGGGCTACAATGAGCAGTTCTTC
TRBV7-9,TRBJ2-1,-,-,CASSISQGRDNEQFF,TGTGCCAGCAGCATATCACAGGGACGCGACAATGAGCAGTTCTTC
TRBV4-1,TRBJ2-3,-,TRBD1,CASSQGGDRGPDTQYF,TGCGCCAGCAGCCAAGGGGGGGACAGGGGGCCGGATACGCAGTATTTT
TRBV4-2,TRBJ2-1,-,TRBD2,CASSHEDFGGGTSNEQFF,TGTGCCAGCAGCCACGAAGATTTCGGCGGGGGGACCTCCAATGAGCAGTTCTTC
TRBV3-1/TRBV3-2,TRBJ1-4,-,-,CASSPTATNEKLFF,TGTGCCAGCAGCCCGACAGCAACTAATGAAAAACTGTTTTTT
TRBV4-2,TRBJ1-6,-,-,CASRGRYEGGSYNSPLHF,TGTGCCAGCAGGGGCAGGTATGAAGGAGGATCCTATAATTCACCCCTCCACTTT
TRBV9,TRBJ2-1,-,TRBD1,CASSTQGDPISSYNEQFF,TGTGCCAGCAGCACTCAGGGGGATCCCATCAGCTCCTACAATGAGCAGTTCTTC
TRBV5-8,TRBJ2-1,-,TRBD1,CASSLTGFYEQFF,TGTGCCAGCAGCCTGACAGGGTTCTATGAGCAGTTCTTC
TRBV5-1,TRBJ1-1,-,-,CASSWNGGTEAFF,TGCGCCAGCAGCTGGAACGGAGGCACTGAAGCTTTCTTT
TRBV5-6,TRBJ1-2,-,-,CASSLQTYGYTF,TGTGCCAGCAGCTTACAGACCTATGGCTACACCTTC
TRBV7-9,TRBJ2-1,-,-,CASRDPNTNEQFF,TGTGCCAGCAGGGACCCCAACACCAATGAGCAGTTCTTC
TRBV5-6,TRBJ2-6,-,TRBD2,CASSHGLAGGQAGANVLTF,TGTGCCAGCAGCCACGGACTAGCGGGGGGGCAGGCTGGGGCCAACGTCCTGACTTTC
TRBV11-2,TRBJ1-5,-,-,CASSTGHRDNQPQHF,TGTGCCAGCAGCACAGGACATAGAGACAATCAGCCCCAGCATTTT
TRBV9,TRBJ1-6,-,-,CASSVGGSDSPLHF,TGTGCCAGCAGCGTAGGAGGATCGGATTCACCCCTCCACTTT
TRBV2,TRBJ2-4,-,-,CASSEWVGGLDKNIQYF,TGTGCCAGCAGTGAATGGGTAGGGGGGCTGGACAAAAACATTCAGTACTTC
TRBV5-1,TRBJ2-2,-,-,CASSSSGTPNTGELFF,TGCGCCAGCAGCTCCTCCGGGACACCGAACACCGGGGAGCTGTTTTTT
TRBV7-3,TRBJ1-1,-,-,CASSATDLNTEAFF,TGTGCCAGCAGCGCGACAGATTTGAACACTGAAGCTTTCTTT
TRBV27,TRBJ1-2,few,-,CASSLVHPNYGYTF,TGTGCCAGCAGTTTAGTGCATCCTAACTATGGCTACACCTTC
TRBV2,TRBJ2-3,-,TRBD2,CASSEGGGPQYF,TGTGCCAGCAGTGAAGGCGGGGGACCGCAGTATTTT
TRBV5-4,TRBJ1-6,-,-,CASSEQGFYNSPLHF,TGTGCCAGCAGCGAACAGGGTTTTTATAATTCACCCCTCCACTTT
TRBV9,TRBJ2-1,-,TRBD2,CASSVQGSGLAALNEQFF,TGTGCCAGCAGCGTCCAGGGGTCCGGACTAGCAGCCTTAAATGAGCAGTTCTTC
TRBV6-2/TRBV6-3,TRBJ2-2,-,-,CASSYSGVLNGELFF,TGTGCCAGCAGTTACTCGGGGGTACTGAACGGGGAGCTGTTTTTT
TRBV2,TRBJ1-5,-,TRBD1,CASSETGGGHQPQHF,TGTGCCAGCAGTGAGACAGGGGGGGGGCATCAGCCCCAGCATTTT
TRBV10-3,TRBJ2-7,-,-,CATPPRTACEGEQYF,TGTGCCACCCCCCCAAGGACAGCTTGTGAAGGCGAGCAGTACTTC
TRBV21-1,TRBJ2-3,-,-,CASSMGLIRDTQYF,TGTGCCAGCAGCATGGGACTTATAAGAGATACGCAGTATTTT
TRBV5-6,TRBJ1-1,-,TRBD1,CASSLGTGTEAFF,TGTGCCAGCAGCTTAGGGACAGGGACTGAAGCTTTCTTT
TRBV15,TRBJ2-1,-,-,CATSVQVYNEQFF,TGTGCCACCAGCGTACAGGTCTACAATGAGCAGTTCTTC
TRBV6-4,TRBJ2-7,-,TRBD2,CASSSTAGGPNEQYF,TGTGCCAGCAGTTCAACAGCGGGGGGGCCAAACGAGCAGTACTTC
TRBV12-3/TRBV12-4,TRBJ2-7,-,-,CASSLSHLREQYF,TGTGCCAGCAGTTTATCGCACCTCCGCGAGCAGTACTTC
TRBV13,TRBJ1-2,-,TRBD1,CASSIGTGNVVGYTF,TGTGCCAGCAGCATAGGGACAGGGAACGTGGTTGGCTACACCTTC
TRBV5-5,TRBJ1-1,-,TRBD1,CASRDRANTEAFF,TGTGCCAGCAGGGACAGGGCTAACACTGAAGCTTTCTTT
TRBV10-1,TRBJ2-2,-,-,CASKSTEGELFF,TGCGCCAGCAAGTCAACGGAGGGGGAGCTGTTTTTT
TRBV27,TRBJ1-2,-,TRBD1,CASSPTGTGHGYTF,TGTGCCAGCAGCCCAACCGGGACAGGGCATGGCTACACCTTC
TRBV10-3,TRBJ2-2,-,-,CAISGTLGGNTGELFF,TGTGCCATCAGTGGAACTTTAGGTGGGAACACCGGGGAGCTGTTTTTT
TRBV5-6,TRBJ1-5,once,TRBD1,CASSKGQGQQPQHF,TGTGCCAGCAGCAAGGGACAGGGGCAGCAGCCCCAGCATTTT
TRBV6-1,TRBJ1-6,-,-,CASSGSRAVEEFSPLHF,TGTGCCAGCAGTGGAAGCAGGGCGGTAGAGGAATTTTCACCCCTCCACTTT
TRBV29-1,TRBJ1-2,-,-,CSVETETNYGYTF,TGCAGCGTTGAAACAGAGACTAACTATGGCTACACCTTC
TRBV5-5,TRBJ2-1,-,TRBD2,CASSLGLAGGIDEQFF,TGTGCCAGCAGTCTTGGACTAGCGGGGGGCATCGATGAGCAGTTCTTC
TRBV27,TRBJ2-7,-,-,CASGLGTSYEQYF,TGTGCCAGTGGTCTGGGGACCTCCTACGAGCAGTACTTC
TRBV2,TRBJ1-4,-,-,CASLNRDGANEKLFF,TGTGCCAGCCTGAACCGGGACGGAGCAAATGAAAAACTGTTTTTT
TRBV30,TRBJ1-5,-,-,CAWSVGDTQPQHF,TGTGCCTGGAGTGTAGGGGACACTCAGCCCCAGCATTTT
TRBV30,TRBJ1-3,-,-,CAWSGQQGDTIYF,TGTGCCTGGAGTGGGCAACAGGGAGACACCATATATTTT
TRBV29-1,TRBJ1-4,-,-,CSVAGGIRGKLFF,TGCAGCGTGGCTGGGGGGATCCGAGGAAAACTGTTTTTT
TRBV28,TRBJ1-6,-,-,CASSLISAVGYNSPLHF,TGTGCCAGCAGTTTAATAAGTGCCGTCGGTTATAATTCACCCCTCCACTTT
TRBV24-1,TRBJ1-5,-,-,CATSDSTWGEPQHF,TGTGCCACCAGTGATTCGACATGGGGTGAGCCCCAGCATTTT
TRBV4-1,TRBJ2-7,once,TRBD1,CASSFRDRASYEQYF,TGCGCCAGCAGCTTCCGGGACAGGGCTTCCTACGAGCAGTACTTC